This TCR beta chain was captured by sequencing in a study of cytomegalovirus exposure and HLA in healthy donors. The wider study: Assignment to the Caucasian-associated ancestry cluster applied to over 70% of the roughly 400 genotyped donors.

The CDR3 is 13 amino acids. V was cut by 6 bases and J by 0 bases, with 9 bases left in between. Germline V lookup: CDR1 LGHNT, CDR2 FRNRAP. Study-wide results and caveats: Segments of the TCR beta V type were, in most cases, productive about 87% or about 30% of the time in an earlier analysis. A later analysis found common viral pathogens apparently linked to several of the most significant clusters.

The PCR contained 60 Vbeta and 13 Jbeta primers. Methods used by the authors: Among the unique TCR beta chains that a later analysis counted, about 84 million in all, roughly 10 million were shared. Some clones are missing from TCRdb's copy, which holds only in-frame ones; the method was immunoSEQ multiplex PCR. The D gene and trimming were derived from the DNA, and the V and J assignments and clone size from that table. Of roughly 60,000 clones in the sample, 70% to 85% were seen once. Notes on this clone: Antigen specificity is unknown.

This rearrangement joins TRBV12-5 to TRBJ2-7; possible D gene TRBD1, 6 bases. This clonotype originated in a woman aged 40 to 50 in good health and CMV-seropositive. Sequencing was done on a sample of PBMCs. CDR3 in amino acids: CASGHRASYEQYF. CDR3 nucleotides: TGTGCTAGTGGCCACAGGGCCTCCTACGAGCAGTACTTC.